This T cell receptor (beta chain) was sequenced for a study of blood T cells in healthy people across ages. This CDR3 contains 14 residues. V was pared by 6 bases and J by 0 bases, with 9 bases between. On this clonotype itself: Antigen unknown.

Study outcomes and limitations: The study regarded diversity estimates from one million T cells as underestimates. The study could not conclusively compare naive and antigen-experienced cells, given its unsorted PBMCs.

Combining a sample-barcoded 5' primer with a J-beta primer mix, a second PCR ran for about 6 to 11 cycles. TCRdb passed the 5' RACE reads through MiXCR, listing each CDR3 protein once. This table has about 1.1 million distinct CDR3 sequences, around two fifths appearing once. Specimen: blood. The genes are TRBV12-3 or TRBV12-4 and TRBJ2-4, with D maybe TRBD1 (5 bases). The sequence was obtained from a man between 18 and 29 years old in good health. The CDR3 sequence: CASRVDRAKNIQYF. The CDR3 DNA reads TGTGCCAGCAGAGTAGACAGAGCCAAAAACATTCAGTACTTC.